This TCR beta chain was documented in a study of T cells after yellow fever vaccination. The wider study: For low cell numbers, libraries were made with SMART-Seq v4 Ultra Low Input.

Findings and limits, study-wide: Reappearance after the booster was observed for most primary-vaccination clones (roughly 97% CD4, almost 90% CD8).

MiXCR was run by TCRdb on the 5' RACE reads, yielding one entry per CDR3 protein. The sample contains about 170,000 distinct CDR3 sequences, approximately 6% of which appear only once. The table lists this clonotype with many counts. Its specificity is not known. V was cut by 1 base and J by 7 bases, with 12 bases left in between. The V gene's germline CDR1 is SGHRS and CDR2 YFSETQ. This CDR3 spans 14 amino acids. Sequences were derived from CD4+ T cells sorted from PBMCs, sampled on the day of the first yellow fever vaccination. The rearrangement links TRBV5-1 to TRBJ2-1; possible D gene TRBD2, 6 bases. The receptor was derived from a man younger than 35 who received the YFV17D yellow fever vaccine. The CDR3: CASSLQASANEQFF. The CDR3 region has the DNA TGCGCCAGCAGCTTGCAAGCTAGCGCGAATGAGCAGTTCTTC.